This entry features one T cell receptor beta chain sequence. Antigen: not known. This table comes from immunoSEQ multiplex PCR, and its TCRdb copy is limited to in-frame clones, with some not included. The table lists under 150,000 clones, around 89% of them singletons. This entry is derived from a study of OX40 agonist ivuxolimab in advanced cancers. Study as a whole: Patients undergoing dose escalation presented with hepatocellular carcinoma, melanoma, renal cell or head and neck cancer. General observations from the study: Low normalized T-cell clonal expansion also characterized some of the nonresponders.

Sequences were derived from CD4+ or CD8+ T cells sorted from blood, sampled in a trial of the OX40 agonist ivuxolimab. The clonotype originates from an adult with an advanced solid tumor such as melanoma, head and neck, liver or kidney cancer.

The CDR3 loop reads CASSQGQQTSYEQYF. CDR3 DNA sequence: TGTGCCAGCAGCCAGGGACAGCAGACCTCCTACGAGCAGTACTTC. The chain links TRBV11-2 to TRBJ2-7; 7 bases line up with TRBD1. Looked up from germline, CDR1 is SGHAT and CDR2 is FQNNGV. CDR3 size: 15 residues. The V gene end was trimmed by 5 bases and the J gene end by 0 bases; junction bases not matched to a gene: 7.